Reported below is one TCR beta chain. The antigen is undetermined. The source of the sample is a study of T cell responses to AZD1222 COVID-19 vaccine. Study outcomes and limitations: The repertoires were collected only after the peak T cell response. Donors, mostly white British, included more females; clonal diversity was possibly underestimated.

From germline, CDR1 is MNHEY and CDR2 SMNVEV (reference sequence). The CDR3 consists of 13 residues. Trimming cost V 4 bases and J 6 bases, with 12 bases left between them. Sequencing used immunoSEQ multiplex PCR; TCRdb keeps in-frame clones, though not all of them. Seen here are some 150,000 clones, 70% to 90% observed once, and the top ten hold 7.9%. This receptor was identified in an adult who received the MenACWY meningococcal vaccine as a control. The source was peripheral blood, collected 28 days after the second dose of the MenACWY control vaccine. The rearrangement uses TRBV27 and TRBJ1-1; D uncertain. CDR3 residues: CASSSLTSAEAFF. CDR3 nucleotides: TGTGCCAGCAGTTCCCTCACGTCGGCTGAAGCTTTCTTT.